This TCR beta chain was found in a study of cytomegalovirus exposure and HLA in healthy donors. Study findings and constraints: Rare TCR sequences dominated, though some public TCRs recurred in many donors. It was reported in a later analysis that an Asian-associated ancestry cluster showed fewer N-insertions than the approximately 670-donor mean. Later on, a genetic analysis was performed. It linked a missense variant in DCLRE1C with V- and J-gene trimming of TCR beta.

A multiplex PCR was run with 60 Vbeta primers and 13 Jbeta primers. The protocol was immunoSEQ multiplex PCR, while the TCRdb copy is restricted to in-frame clones and leaves out a portion. The sample yields about 120,000 clones, of which the top ten take up 1.5% to 2%. Turning to this clone: Antigen specificity is unknown.

Participants comprised healthy donors of bone marrow. Specimen: PBMCs. The sequence was obtained from a woman aged 40 to 49 in good health and CMV-seropositive.

The CDR3 spells CASRNRVTGELFF. The CDR3 nucleotides read TGTGCCAGCAGAAACAGGGTGACCGGGGAGCTGTTTTTT. The chain links TRBV6-5 to TRBJ2-2, with D possibly being TRBD1 (6 bases). The V end was cut by 6 bases, the J end by 5 bases, with 10 bases between. The CDR3 consists of 13 residues. Germline V lookup: CDR1 MNHEY, CDR2 SVGAGI.